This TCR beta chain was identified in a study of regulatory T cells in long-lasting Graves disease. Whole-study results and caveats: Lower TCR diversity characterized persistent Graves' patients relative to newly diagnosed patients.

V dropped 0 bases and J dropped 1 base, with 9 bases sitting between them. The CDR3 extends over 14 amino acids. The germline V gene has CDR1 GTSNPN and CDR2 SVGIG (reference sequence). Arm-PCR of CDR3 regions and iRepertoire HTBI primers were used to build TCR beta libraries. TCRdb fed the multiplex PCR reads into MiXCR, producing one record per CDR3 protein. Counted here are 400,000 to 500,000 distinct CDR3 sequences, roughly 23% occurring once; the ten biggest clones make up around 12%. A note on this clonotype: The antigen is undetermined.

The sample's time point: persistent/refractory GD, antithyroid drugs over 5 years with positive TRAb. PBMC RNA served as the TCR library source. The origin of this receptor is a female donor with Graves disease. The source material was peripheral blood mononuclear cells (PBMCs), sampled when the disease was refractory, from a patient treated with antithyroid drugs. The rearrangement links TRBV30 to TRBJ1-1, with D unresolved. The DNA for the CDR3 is TGTGCCTGGAGTGTATTACCACAGAACACTGAAGCTTTCTTT. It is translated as CAWSVLPQNTEAFF.